The 8 T cell receptor beta chains presented below share a single source sample, sequenced in a study of blood T cell repertoires in COVID-19. Sequenced by immunoSEQ multiplex PCR; TCRdb stores in-frame clones only, minus some. The data show about 270,000 clones, 70% to 90% seen once. Input material: peripheral blood. The origin of the receptors is a woman aged 70-85 years with COVID-19, enrolled during active disease.

J is TRBJ2-7 and V is TRBV3-1 (or the pseudogene TRBV3-2); the match to TRBD1 covers 7 bases. Germline CDR1 reads LGHDT; CDR2 reads YNNKEL (reference sequence). This CDR3 is built from 13 residues. Trimming cost V 4 bases and J 5 bases; bases outside gene matches: 5. The CDR3 DNA reads TGTGCCAGCAGCCGCTCAGACAGGGACGAGCAGTACTTC. It yields the protein CASSRSDRDEQYF.

This clone was found once. The chain joins TRBV9 to TRBJ2-7, with 9 bases aligning to TRBD1. With 2 bases clipped from V and 6 bases from J, the junction kept 6 bases outside the gene matches. Per the germline V gene, CDR1 is SGDLS and CDR2 is YYNGEE. The CDR3 has 14 amino acids. This CDR3 reads CASSVEDRGTEQYF. CDR3 nucleotide sequence: TGTGCCAGCAGCGTCGAGGACAGGGGCACCGAGCAGTACTTC.

V usage is TRBV5-1 and J usage is TRBJ2-1; D possibly corresponds to TRBD1 (6 bases). The CDR3 spans 15 residues. Trimming cost V 3 bases and J 6 bases, with 16 bases left between them. Germline V gives CDR1 SGHRS, CDR2 YFSETQ. In DNA form, the CDR3 reads TGCGCCAGCAGCTCCGGAACCCTAGGGGGCAATGAGCAGTTCTTC. It yields the protein CASSSGTLGGNEQFF.

The chain combines TRBV12-2 with TRBJ2-3; TRBD1 is the table's D call, not checked against the DNA. TRBV12-2 is deemed a pseudogene. The CDR3 is 16 amino acids. CDR3 DNA: TGTGCAAGTCGCTTAGCGCCTATACAGTCCACAGATACGCAGTATTTT. It specifies CASRLAPIQSTDTQYF.

The chain joins TRBV5-1 to TRBJ2-5, with TRBD2 identical over 9 bases. Trimming took 4 bases from V and 4 from J; bases not matched to a gene: 8. The V gene's germline CDR1 is SGHRS and CDR2 YFSETQ. There are 15 residues in the CDR3. The CDR3 bases are TGCGCCAGCAGCCCAGTAGCGGGGGCGGGAGAGACCCAGTACTTC. This translates into CASSPVAGAGETQYF.

The rearrangement links TRBV19 to TRBJ2-1; TRBD2 might be the D (6 bases). The CDR3 totals 15 residues. V shed 2 bases and J shed 6 bases, with 14 bases lying between them. Germline-derived CDR1 and CDR2 are LNHDA and SQIVND (reference sequence). CDR3: CASSIIRTTSNEQFF. CDR3 coding DNA: TGTGCCAGTAGTATAATCAGGACTACCAGCAATGAGCAGTTCTTC.

This clone was seen only once. J is TRBJ1-1 and V is TRBV20-1; D uncertain. V lost 6 bases and J lost 2, with 7 bases in between. The CDR3 has 11 amino acids. In germline, CDR1 is DFQATT, CDR2 SNEGSKA (reference sequence). The CDR3 coding sequence is TGCAGTGCCTATACCAACACTGAAGCTTTCTTT. The encoded protein is CSAYTNTEAFF.

The gene calls are TRBV4-3 and TRBJ2-7, with TRBD2 matching 13 bases. The junction had 3 bases not matched to a gene; V was cut back by 5 bases and J by 5 bases. The CDR3 is made up of 14 amino acids. CDR1 LGHNA and CDR2 YSLEER come from the germline V gene. The CDR3 region is CASSSGTSGDEQYF. CDR3 coding DNA: TGCGCCAGCAGCAGTGGGACTAGCGGGGACGAGCAGTACTTC.